This T cell receptor (beta chain) appears in the sequencing data of a study of blood T cell repertoires in COVID-19. Whole-study context: Donors in Cohort 3 who had recovered were those with two negative PCRs, healthcare professional clearance, or resolution of their symptoms. The cDNA or gDNA used as material had been derived from T cells, B-cell-depleted T cells, or PBMCs. Italy, Spain and the United States were the sources of the convalescent and acute COVID-19 samples.

In the authors' workflow: Reference gene primer amplification yielded estimated nucleated cell counts. Profiled with immunoSEQ multiplex PCR; TCRdb holds only in-frame clones, not every one. V, J and clone size derive from that table, while D and trimming were established from the DNA sequence. Among approximately 360,000 clones listed, about 89% were seen once. The source is a man in his forties in a cohort exposed to, infected with or recovered from COVID-19 (not recorded which). What was sequenced was PBMCs or T cells enriched from blood (not recorded which).

The CDR3 bases are TGCGCCAGCAGCTTGGTGGGGGGAATGAACACTGAAGCTTTCTTT. Its translation is CASSLVGGMNTEAFF. This chain joins TRBV5-1 and TRBJ1-1, with D perhaps TRBD1 (5 bases). This CDR3 has 15 amino acids. Germline loops: CDR1 SGHRS, CDR2 YFSETQ. Trimming cost V 0 bases and J 0 bases, with 9 bases left between them.